The sample holds a few counts of the clone carrying this T cell receptor beta chain. The sample comes from a study of T-cell reconstitution after alpha-beta-depleted transplantation in children. Researchers prepared the TCRbeta library using unique molecular identifiers, the study reports. One entry per CDR3 protein, called by TCRdb with MiXCR from the PCR reads. The sample lists nearly 550,000 distinct CDR3 sequences; around 19% were seen once. The CDR3 loop spans 13 amino acids. Trimming removed 10 bases at V and 6 bases at J, with 15 bases between. This specimen was PBMCs from the stem cell graft donor, taken from the stem cell graft. This sequence joins TRBV23-1 and TRBJ1-4; D gene uncertain. TRBV23-1 is treated as an ORF (open reading frame) with a function not yet certain. The sequence was collected from a human donor who donated a stem cell graft to a child with acute lymphoblastic leukemia. The chain's CDR3 is CAIRPGLDEKLFF. The CDR3, as DNA: TGCGCCATCCGACCGGGTCTGGATGAAAAACTGTTTTTT.